One and the same sample provided the 6 T cell receptor beta chains below, sequenced in a study of beta chain features in type 1 diabetes. Every bit of the isolated RNA underwent reverse transcription, so sequencing read expressed TCRB transcripts. This table comes from immunoSEQ multiplex PCR, and its TCRdb copy is limited to in-frame clones, with some not included. The sample lists 620,000 or so clones; around 16% were seen once. The sequencing input was naive CD4+ T cells from blood. The origin of the receptors is a man younger than 35 in good health.

V and J are TRBV7-8 and TRBJ2-5; possibly TRBD1 for D (5 bases). The CDR3 consists of 13 residues. V gave up 6 bases and J gave up 2 bases, with 10 bases separating them. Per the germline V gene, CDR1 is SGHVS and CDR2 is FQNEAQ. The CDR3, as DNA: TGTGCCAGCAGTTCCACAGGTCAAGAGACCCAGTACTTC. Protein sequence: CASSSTGQETQYF.

The CDR3 loop reads CASSLVGGFEKLFF. The CDR3 DNA sequence: TGTGCCAGCAGCTTAGTTGGAGGGTTTGAAAAACTGTTTTTT. The V gene is TRBV7-6, the J gene TRBJ1-4; no clear D. The CDR3 has 14 amino acids. Trimming left V 1 base short and J 7 bases short, with 10 bases between. CDR1 and CDR2 from the germline V gene are SGHVS and FNYEAQ.

This CDR3 is CASSVTGSDGYTF. The DNA of the CDR3 is TGTGCCAGCAGTGTCACAGGGTCTGACGGCTACACCTTC. The chain employs TRBV28 and TRBJ1-2; maybe TRBD1 (6 bases). Trimming took 5 bases from V and 8 from J, leaving 15 bases between them. CDR1 and CDR2 from the germline V gene are MDHEN and SYDVKM. This CDR3 has 13 residues.

The CDR3 DNA is TGTGCCTGGAGTGGGGTTGTGGGACAAGCTAATGAAAAACTGTTTTTT. Amino acids: CAWSGVVGQANEKLFF. The genes are TRBV30 and TRBJ1-4, with D maybe TRBD1 (6 bases). Germline V gives CDR1 GTSNPN, CDR2 SVGIG (reference sequence). V dropped 1 base and J dropped 3 bases, with 15 bases sitting between them. The CDR3 has 16 amino acids.

This clone was seen a handful of times. The chain uses TRBV7-9 and TRBJ1-5; no clear D gene. V shed 1 base and J shed 3 bases, with 10 bases lying between them. CDR1 is SEHNR and CDR2 is FQNEAQ in the germline V gene (reference sequence). CDR3 length equals 15 residues. CDR3 sequence reads: CASSLGSEPNQPQHF. The CDR3 DNA follows: TGTGCCAGCAGCTTAGGGTCAGAACCCAATCAGCCCCAGCATTTT.

This chain joins TRBV27 and TRBJ1-6; D is perhaps TRBD1 (5 bases). The V and J ends lost 2 bases and 0 bases respectively, with 8 bases between them. Germline lookup yields CDR1 MNHEY and CDR2 SMNVEV (reference sequence). The CDR3 sequence is 16 residues long. CDR3 bases: TGTGCCAGCAGTTTACGGGGGAGCTCCTATAATTCACCCCTCCACTTT. Its protein is CASSLRGSSYNSPLHF.